Listed here are 9 T cell receptor beta chains from one sample, sequenced in a study of CXCR3-negative and CXCR3-positive naive CD8 T cells. Study findings and constraints: Naive cells with CXCR3 showed TRB CDR3s that were more hydrophobic than those in CXCR3-negative naive cells.

Carrying UMI labels, the TRB cDNA libraries were prepared through 5' RACE. TCRdb reprocessed the 5' RACE reads, keeping one entry per CDR3 protein, no DNA. This table lists around 63,000 distinct CDR3 sequences. What these receptors recognize is not known. Material for sequencing was naive CXCR3+ CD8+ T cells from blood. Subset here: CD45RO-CCR7+CD27+CD95- naive CD8+ T cells expressing CXCR3 (TNR3+). These receptors were obtained from a human donor in good health. Some clones in this sample may be carry-over from other donors' samples.

The chain is built from TRBV7-6 and TRBJ1-1. Germline values: CDR1 SGHVS, CDR2 FNYEAQ. This CDR3 has 12 residues. CDR3 amino acids: CASSLPGAEAFF. The full variable domain, with the rest looked up from reference TRBV7-6 and TRBJ1-1, is GAGVSQSPRYKVTKRGQDVALRCDPISGHVSLYWYRQALGQGPEFLTYFNYEAQQDKSGLPNDRFSAERPEGSISTLTIQRTEQRDSAMYRCASSLPGAEAFFGQGTRLTVV.

V gene TRBV29-1 combines with J gene TRBJ1-2. This CDR3 has 11 residues. Looked up from germline, CDR1 is SQVTM and CDR2 is ANQGSEA. The CDR3 protein is CSVDAGYGYTF.

The chain links TRBV11-3 to TRBJ1-2; TCRdb calls TRBD1, which cannot be checked without DNA. Germline CDR1 is SGHNT and CDR2 is YENEEA. The CDR3 is 13 amino acids. The CDR3 spells CASSLGRGHGYTF.

The chain links TRBV3-1 to TRBJ2-2; the D call from TCRdb, TRBD1, cannot be confirmed without DNA. This CDR3 contains 17 residues. CDR1 and CDR2 (germline): LGHDT, YNNKEL (reference sequence). CDR3 residues: CASSKGRDRGTAGELFF.

CDR3 protein: CASTRVGPEYF. This chain connects TRBV27 to TRBJ2-7; as DNA is missing, the TRBD2 call by TCRdb cannot be tested. The germline gives CDR1 MNHEY, CDR2 SMNVEV (reference sequence). The CDR3 runs 11 residues.

The genes are TRBV3-1 and TRBJ2-2; TCRdb reports TRBD1, a call that lacks DNA to check it against. This CDR3 region has 15 residues. Per germline, CDR1 LGHDT and CDR2 YNNKEL (reference sequence). The CDR3 loop is CASRGQGRSTGELFF.

The chain combines TRBV10-2 with TRBJ2-7. The CDR3 is 16 residues long. Germline CDR1 WSHSY, CDR2 SAAADI. This CDR3 is CASSESLSSRSYEQYF.

J is TRBJ2-1 and V is TRBV19; the TCRdb call, TRBD1, lacks DNA for checking. Germline-derived CDR1 and CDR2 are LNHDA and SQIVND (reference sequence). CDR3 size: 17 residues. The CDR3 reads CASSIPQWRGRSNEQFF.

The chain employs TRBV29-1 and TRBJ2-7; TCRdb reports TRBD1, a call that lacks DNA to check it against. This CDR3 region has 12 residues. Germline CDR1 reads SQVTM; CDR2 reads ANQGSEA. CDR3 loop: CSVRGLRYEQYF.